Presented here are 2 T cell receptor beta chains from one specimen sequenced in a study of shared clonotypes between healthy human individuals. TCRdb's table, derived via immunoSEQ multiplex PCR, lists solely in-frame clones and lacks some. The table lists 2,500,000 or so clones, about nine tenths of them singletons, with 0.37% in the top ten. Input material: naive CD4+ T cells from PBMCs. Subset indicated: CD45RA+ positively selected. These receptors were collected from a young man in good health. Some clones in this sample may be carry-over from other donors' samples.

The chain has TRBV19 and TRBJ1-1; 8 nucleotides match TRBD1. Germline CDR1 LNHDA, CDR2 SQIVND (reference sequence). V shed 3 bases and J 5 bases; nucleotides not matched to a gene: 5. The CDR3 is 14 amino acids. The CDR3 loop reads CASSIRQGRTEAFF. DNA of the CDR3: TGTGCCAGTAGTATCCGACAGGGGAGGACTGAAGCTTTCTTT.

The chain has TRBV6-6 and TRBJ2-7; the D gene is possibly TRBD1 (6 bases). Germline lookup yields CDR1 MNHNY and CDR2 SVGAGI (reference sequence). This CDR3 has 16 amino acids. The ends were cut back, 2 bases at V and 0 bases at J, with 14 bases in the middle. The CDR3 loop reads CASSYPKGVSSYEQYF. The CDR3 bases are TGTGCCAGCAGTTACCCCAAGGGGGTTAGCTCCTACGAGCAGTACTTC.